This T cell receptor (beta chain) originates from a study of T cells in Graves' hyperthyroidism and ophthalmopathy (dated by TCRdb to between 2018 and 2021). About the study as a whole: TCR V-J signatures able to tell the groups apart were searched for in a discovery cohort of 95 or so patients, of whom over 40 had Graves' ophthalmopathy and roughly 57 had stable Graves' hyperthyroidism. After blood sampling, hyperthyroidism patients were treated with methimazole at a starting dose of 30 mg daily, and ophthalmopathy patients were treated with high-dose intravenous methylprednisolone. The 85 to 100 discovery patients were randomly split 7:3 into training and test sets. Prospective prediction of ophthalmopathy was tested in an independent validation cohort consisting of 18 hyperthyroidism patients and around 16 patients who later progressed to ophthalmopathy. The paper describes TCR Vbeta CDR3 sequencing of 135 peripheral blood samples, made up of under 50 ophthalmopathy patients, 70 to 75 hyperthyroidism patients and 17 progressor patients. Thyroid tissue and blood T-cell repertoires from about 6 Graves' hyperthyroidism patients were also compared in the study.

Only a few counts were recorded for this clonotype. The antigen it binds to is not known. No base quality values were provided; no much bigger clone lies one nucleotide off. Stable Graves' hyperthyroidism was defined as no progression to ophthalmopathy during 18 months of follow-up. Hyperthyroidism patients were aged 18 to 65 years and newly diagnosed, with disease duration of less than 2 months. Exclusion was applied to patients with uncontrolled infections, other autoimmune diseases, pregnancy or lactation. Diagnoses were based on clinical symptoms, serum thyroxine and TRAb, thyroid ultrasound and orbital computed tomography. Trizol reagent was used to extract total RNA, and RNA quality was then checked on an Agilent 2100 Bioanalyzer. The TCR beta CDR3 regions were amplified from RNA transcripts. The TCR CDR3 was subjected to a first round of RT-PCR using the HTBI primer set and the Qiagen OneStep RT-PCR kit. A second multiplex PCR round built the libraries, followed by size selection and purification. Sequencing of the libraries was done on an Illumina HiSeq2000 using paired-end 100 bp reads. In the authors' own workflow: SOAPnuke was used to process the raw data, removing reads that contained adapters or uncalled bases, had a mean Phred below 15, or lacked an exact match to the constant primer or identifier. COPE v1.2.5 was used to merge the high-quality paired reads, and each unique nucleotide sequence was defined as a clonotype. MiTCR v1.1 was used to align the clonotypes against IMGT TRBV, TRBD and TRBJ reference segments. Only V-J combinations with frequency above 0.0001, covering roughly 99% of repertoires, were analysed. The TCS score was defined as the ratio of F50 (clonal expansion) to E x V (chaos), calculated using BLOSUM62-based TCRdist between CDR3 peptides within each V-J. Welch's t-statistics and random forest reduced 500 to 550 V-J features to roughly 13, which were used in a naive Bayes classifier (R e1071). The similarity between thyroid and blood repertoires was quantified using the Morisita-Horn index. TCRdb's own reprocessing of the public reads used fastp at Q25 and MiXCR and kept productive beta chains. Merged by CDR3 protein, the rows form single entries marked with the most common genes and DNA. TCRdb's processing, not the study's, gives the V and J calls here. Recorded for this sample are around 580,000 distinct CDR3 sequences; around 42% of them occurred a single time. Around 8% of the sample is taken by the ten largest.

The study at large found these results: In validation, the model predicted progression to ophthalmopathy a median of around 6.5 months before onset, with 65% to 71% sensitivity and 72.22% specificity. Most expanded thyroid clonotypes (frequency above 0.001) were also detected in blood, a finding suggesting that blood repertoires may reflect thyroid immune responses. A model built on a 13 V-J signature distinguished ophthalmopathy from stable hyperthyroidism, reaching approximately 89% sensitivity and around 81% specificity in cross-validation and 80%/75% in testing. Sample size was not statistically predetermined, and blinding of investigators to group allocation was not performed.

CDR1 and CDR2 (DFQATT, SNEGSKA) derive from the germline V gene (reference sequence). V lost 6 bases and J lost 2 bases, and the count of bases not matched to a germline gene is 2. Spanning cysteine to phenylalanine, the CDR3 consists of 12 amino acids. Only the CDR3 region is kept as DNA, spanning 36 bases read in frame from base 1. Source material: peripheral blood or thyroid tissue (not recorded which). The chain is made from TRBV20-1 and TRBJ2-5; 8 nucleotides in the junction match TRBD1. The clonotype originates from a woman aged 18-29 years with Graves' hyperthyroidism. CDR3 region: CSADRAQETQYF. The DNA sequence is given as TGCAGTGCGGACAGGGCGCAAGAGACCCAGTACTTC.